The entry that follows covers one TCR beta chain sequence. Profiling relied on immunoSEQ multiplex PCR, and the TCRdb table lists in-frame clones only, not all of them. The table records about 66,000 clones, 86% of them present only once. This entry comes from a study of OX40 agonist ivuxolimab in advanced cancers. V was clipped by 3 bases and J by 3 bases, with 15 bases between them. This CDR3 spans 16 amino acids. CDR1 and CDR2 from the germline V gene are SGDLS and YYNGEE. The chain combines TRBV9 with TRBJ1-4, with D possibly matching TRBD1 (5 bases). This TCR derives from an adult with an advanced solid tumor such as melanoma, head and neck, liver or kidney cancer. The material was CD4+ or CD8+ T cells sorted from blood, obtained in a trial of the OX40 agonist ivuxolimab. This chain's CDR3 is CASSAIGGTANEKLFF. In DNA form, the CDR3 reads TGTGCCAGCAGCGCCATCGGAGGGACTGCTAATGAAAAACTGTTTTTT.